These 10 T cell receptor beta chains share one sample of origin, sequenced in a study of molecular identifiers for immune sequencing clone quantification. TCRdb reanalysed the PCR reads using MiXCR and keeps one entry per CDR3 protein. The sample holds under 800,000 distinct CDR3 sequences, around 25% seen once. What was sequenced was naive CD8+ T cells from blood, with Jurkat cell RNA spiked in. The subset here: FACS-sorted CD8+CD4-CCR7+CD45RA+ naive T cells. These receptor sequences come from a human donor in good health. Some libraries in this study had Jurkat cell RNA spiked in.

The sample holds many counts of this clonotype. V and J are TRBV7-9 and TRBJ2-7, with 7 bases lining up with TRBD1. After removal of 5 bases from V and 0 bases from J, the junction contained 7 bases not matched to a gene. The CDR3 runs 15 residues. The germline V gene encodes CDR1 SEHNR and CDR2 FQNEAQ (reference sequence). The CDR3 coding sequence is TGTGCCAGCAGCCACCGACAGGGCCCCTCCTACGAGCAGTACTTC. Encoded protein: CASSHRQGPSYEQYF.

The V and J genes are TRBV4-1 and TRBJ2-2; 10 positions agree with TRBD2. The CDR3 totals 18 residues. CDR1 is MGHRA, CDR2 YSYEKL, per germline. With 0 bases clipped from V and 9 bases from J, the junction kept 13 bases outside the gene matches. CDR3 sequence: CASSQDPSGRAITRELFF. In nucleotides, the CDR3 is TGCGCCAGCAGCCAAGATCCAAGCGGGAGGGCGATAACCAGGGAGCTGTTTTTT.

Only a few counts were recorded for this clonotype. The chain carries TRBV7-6 and TRBJ2-5, with no clear D. The CDR3 length is 14 residues. CDR1 is SGHVS and CDR2 is FNYEAQ in the germline V gene. The ends were cut back, 2 bases at V and 4 bases at J, with 11 bases in the middle. The CDR3 region has the DNA TGTGCCAGCAGCTTATTAGAGGAGCTAGAGACCCAGTACTTC. Encoded protein: CASSLLEELETQYF.

This clonotype was counted many times. V usage is TRBV7-9 and J usage is TRBJ2-2, with a possible D match to TRBD2 (6 bases). Looked up from germline, CDR1 is SEHNR and CDR2 is FQNEAQ (reference sequence). Trimming stripped 2 bases from V and 2 bases from J, with 12 bases between. The CDR3 runs to 16 residues. CDR3 sequence reads: CASSLLEGINTGELFF. The CDR3 region has the DNA TGTGCCAGCAGCTTACTGGAGGGGATAAACACCGGGGAGCTGTTTTTT.

This clonotype showed up many times. CDR3 DNA: TGTGCCAGCAGCGTAGCTACAGGACCGACTGGGTCTGAAGCTTTCTTT. Translating gives CASSVATGPTGSEAFF. V and J are TRBV9 and TRBJ1-1; D might be TRBD1 (5 bases). The germline gives CDR1 SGDLS, CDR2 YYNGEE. V lost 0 bases to trimming and J lost 6 bases, with 18 bases between them. This CDR3 region has 16 residues.

The V call is TRBV5-1, the J call TRBJ1-1; TRBD1 matches 8 bases. CDR1 and CDR2 (germline): SGHRS, YFSETQ. Trimming took 2 bases from V and 2 from J; bases not matched to a gene: 5. This CDR3 contains 15 residues. CDR3 protein: CASSFRQGLNTEAFF. CDR3 nucleotides: TGCGCCAGCAGCTTCCGACAGGGGCTCAACACTGAAGCTTTCTTT.

This clonotype has ten or more counts. The rearrangement links TRBV12-3 or TRBV12-4 to TRBJ2-3; no definite D call. This CDR3 has 12 amino acids. With 5 bases removed from V and 6 bases from J, the gap between germline ends came to 9 bases. The CDR3 DNA reads as TGTGCCAGCAGTCCACCATATGATACGCAGTATTTT. It yields the protein CASSPPYDTQYF.

The V and J genes are TRBV19 and TRBJ2-7; 7 nucleotides agree with TRBD2. Germline CDR1 and CDR2: LNHDA and SQIVND (reference sequence). The CDR3 has 14 residues. With V trimmed by 5 bases and J by 3 bases, 7 bases remained unmatched. DNA of the CDR3: TGTGCCAGTAGTGTCGGGGGGATAGTCTACGAGCAGTACTTC. The encoded protein is CASSVGGIVYEQYF.

This clonotype showed up just a few times. A much larger clone lies a single base off, so this may be a read error. V gene TRBV7-2 combines with J gene TRBJ2-7, with TRBD2 identical over 8 bases. Germline V gene lookup returns CDR1 SGHTA and CDR2 FQGNSA. The CDR3 consists of 15 residues. CDR3: CASRFAGGPSYEQYF. Here the CDR3 DNA reads TGTGCCAGCCGCTTCGCGGGGGGCCCATCCTACGAGCAGTACTTC.

Comments on this clonotype: The germline gene is not matched at one end of the junction; a read error may be the cause. This chain uses TRBV7-2 with TRBJ2-2, with D tentatively TRBD1 or TRBD2 (6 bases each). The CDR3 consists of 16 residues. Germline assignment: CDR1 SGHTA and CDR2 FQGNSA. Here the CDR3 reads CASGLGAGLNTGGLFF. In DNA form, the CDR3 reads TGTGCCAGCGGCTTGGGGGCGGGTTTGAACACCGGGGGGCTGTTTTTT.